What follows are 19 T cell receptor beta chains derived from one specimen sequenced in a study of T-cell memory formation after mild COVID-19. TCRdb re-called the 5' RACE reads with MiXCR, one entry per CDR3 protein. The sample records around 200,000 distinct CDR3 sequences, 25% to 35% being singletons. Sequencing was carried out using PBMCs or a T cell subset sorted from them (not recorded which). These receptors all come from an adult woman who had mild COVID-19 (a few samples of this study predate the infection). Cell type and time point are not known.

This clonotype was recorded many times. The chain combines TRBV24-1 with TRBJ2-3; 9 nucleotides line up with TRBD2. The length of the CDR3 is 14 residues. Germline assignment: CDR1 KGHDR and CDR2 SFDVKD. Trimming removed 7 bases from V and 2 bases from J; junction bases left unmatched: 3. Here the CDR3 reads CATSLAGYTDTQYF. In nucleotides, the CDR3 is TGTGCCACCAGCCTAGCGGGATACACAGATACGCAGTATTTT.

The chain has TRBV18 and TRBJ2-1, with a tentative D call TRBD1 (5 bases). V was trimmed by 0 bases and J by 3 bases, leaving 9 bases between them. Germline V lookup: CDR1 KGHSH, CDR2 LQKENI. This CDR3 has 15 residues. The CDR3 DNA is TGTGCCAGCTCACCACCCCAGGGCCTCTACAATGAGCAGTTCTTC. Its translation: CASSPPQGLYNEQFF.

The chain recombines TRBV5-1 with TRBJ1-2, with 8 nucleotides matching TRBD1. The CDR3 sequence is 17 residues long. With 0 bases clipped from V and 0 bases from J, the junction kept 7 bases outside the gene matches. Germline lookup yields CDR1 SGHRS and CDR2 YFSETQ. The CDR3 DNA is TGCGCCAGCAGCTTGGAGGGACAGGAATTAGCTAACTATGGCTACACCTTC. It codes for CASSLEGQELANYGYTF.

The V call is TRBV14, the J call TRBJ2-3; D not resolved. Trimming shortened V by 11 bases and J by 6 bases, and 18 bases separated the two germline ends. CDR1 and CDR2 (germline): SGHDN, FVKESK. The CDR3 totals 13 residues. CDR3 loop: CACGAQHGDTQYF. In DNA, the CDR3 is TGTGCCTGCGGAGCTCAACATGGGGATACGCAGTATTTT.

This clonotype appeared a few times. The gene calls are TRBV11-1 and TRBJ2-1; 14 bases are shared with TRBD2. V was clipped by 0 bases and J by 7 bases; unmatched bases: 8. The CDR3 length is 18 residues. CDR1 SGHAT and CDR2 FQDESV come from the germline V gene (reference sequence). The CDR3 nucleotides are TGTGCCAGCAGCTTAGCGTTCGGGACTAGCGGGGGAAAAAATGAGCAGTTCTTC. Protein product: CASSLAFGTSGGKNEQFF.

The chain carries TRBV25-1 and TRBJ2-5; D may be TRBD1 (6 bases). Germline assignment: CDR1 MGHDK and CDR2 SYGVNS. This CDR3 spans 16 amino acids. V gave up 3 bases and J gave up 2 bases, with 16 bases separating them. CDR3 protein: CASSDDLGTPQETQYF. In DNA form, the CDR3 reads TGTGCCAGCAGTGACGACCTCGGGACACCGCAAGAGACCCAGTACTTC.

V usage is TRBV7-8 and J usage is TRBJ1-6; 9 bases fit TRBD1. Germline lookup yields CDR1 SGHVS and CDR2 FQNEAQ. Losses at the gene ends were 4 bases for V and 7 bases for J; bases not matched to a gene: 2. The CDR3 covers 14 residues. Written as DNA, the CDR3 is TGTGCCAGCAGCTCGGGGACAGGGAATTCACCCCTCCACTTT. The encoded protein is CASSSGTGNSPLHF. Together with reference TRBV7-8 and TRBJ1-6, the CDR3 gives the full variable domain: GAGVSQSPRYKVAKRGQDVALRCDPISGHVSLFWYQQALGQGPEFLTYFQNEAQLDKSGLPSDRFFAERPEGSVSTLKIQRTQQEDSAVYLCASSSGTGNSPLHFGNGTRLTVT.

The table lists this clonotype with many counts. The chain is built from TRBV7-9 and TRBJ2-1; the D gene is possibly TRBD1 (6 bases). The CDR3 extends over 15 amino acids. Trimming cost V 5 bases and J 8 bases, with 19 bases left between them. CDR1 SEHNR and CDR2 FQNEAQ come from the germline V gene (reference sequence). The CDR3 sequence is CASSLLTGFGDEQFF. CDR3 coding DNA: TGTGCCAGCAGCCTACTCACAGGGTTCGGGGATGAGCAGTTCTTC. Together with reference TRBV7-9 and TRBJ2-1, the CDR3 gives the full variable domain: DTGVSQNPRHKITKRGQNVTFRCDPISEHNRLYWYRQTLGQGPEFLTYFQNEAQLEKSRLLSDRFSAERPKGSFSTLEIQRTEQGDSAMYLCASSLLTGFGDEQFFGPGTRLTVL.

This clonotype was picked up a small number of times. V and J are TRBV19 and TRBJ2-6; 11 positions agree with TRBD1. CDR3 length: 18 amino acids. Germline lookup yields CDR1 LNHDA and CDR2 SQIVND (reference sequence). Losses at the gene ends were 4 bases for V and 0 bases for J; bases not matched to a gene: 5. CDR3 sequence (DNA): TGTGCCAGTAGTAGGCGGACAGGGGGCCTCTCTGGGGCCAACGTCCTGACTTTC. It encodes CASSRRTGGLSGANVLTF.

The V and J genes are TRBV7-9 and TRBJ2-3, with D unresolved. This CDR3 contains 11 residues. The V end lost 6 bases, the J end lost 5 bases, and 6 bases lay between the germline ends. Germline CDR1 and CDR2: SEHNR and FQNEAQ (reference sequence). DNA for the CDR3: TGTGCCAGCAGTACTCTAGATACGCAGTATTTT. Residues: CASSTLDTQYF. Supplemented by reference TRBV7-9 and TRBJ2-3, the full variable domain reads DTGVSQNPRHKITKRGQNVTFRCDPISEHNRLYWYRQTLGQGPEFLTYFQNEAQLEKSRLLSDRFSAERPKGSFSTLEIQRTEQGDSAMYLCASSTLDTQYFGPGTRLTVL.

This chain joins TRBV5-6 and TRBJ2-1; 10 positions match TRBD2. CDR1 and CDR2 (germline): SGHDT, YYEEEE. The V gene end was trimmed by 1 base and the J gene end by 4 bases; junction bases not matched to a gene: 2. This CDR3 contains 15 residues. DNA of the CDR3: TGTGCCAGCAGCTTGTTTAGCGGGGGGTACAATGAGCAGTTCTTC. Amino acids: CASSLFSGGYNEQFF. Complete variable domain (other parts from reference TRBV5-6 and TRBJ2-1): DAGVTQSPTHLIKTRGQQVTLRCSPKSGHDTVSWYQQALGQGPQFIFQYYEEEERQRGNFPDRFSGHQFPNYSSELNVNALLLGDSALYLCASSLFSGGYNEQFFGPGTRLTVL.

This clonotype was counted a few times. This sequence joins TRBV6-5 and TRBJ1-1, with D unresolved. Germline V gives CDR1 MNHEY, CDR2 SVGAGI. CDR3 size: 12 residues. Trimming removed 0 bases at V and 9 bases at J, with 8 bases between. CDR3 amino acids: CASSYSGGKAFF. In DNA, the CDR3 is TGTGCCAGCAGTTACTCTGGCGGGAAAGCTTTCTTT.

The genes are TRBV5-1 and TRBJ2-5; possibly TRBD1 for D (5 bases). V was trimmed by 5 bases and J by 5 bases, leaving 13 bases between them. From germline, CDR1 is SGHRS and CDR2 YFSETQ. CDR3 length: 13 residues. This CDR3 reads CASSGAARETQYF. CDR3 DNA sequence: TGCGCCAGCAGTGGGGCAGCGCGGGAGACCCAGTACTTC.

This clonotype was seen more than once but under ten times. The gene calls are TRBV11-3 and TRBJ2-5; 8 bases map to TRBD2. With V trimmed by 5 bases and J by 7 bases, 15 bases remained unmatched. The CDR3 runs 16 residues. The germline CDR1 and CDR2 sequences are SGHNT and YENEEA. The chain's CDR3 is CASSPRLVAGLSTQYF. CDR3 DNA: TGTGCCAGCAGCCCACGACTCGTAGCGGGGTTGTCGACCCAGTACTTC.

The table lists this clonotype with a few counts. This chain uses TRBV20-1 with TRBJ2-1; D is unresolved. The V end lost 1 base, the J end lost 9 bases, and 10 bases lay between the germline ends. This CDR3 is 12 amino acids long. Looked up from germline, CDR1 is DFQATT and CDR2 is SNEGSKA (reference sequence). Here the CDR3 reads CSARVGMSEQFF. CDR3 DNA sequence: TGCAGTGCTAGAGTGGGTATGTCTGAGCAGTTCTTC.

This clonotype turned up a few times. V gene TRBV20-1 combines with J gene TRBJ2-1; 12 nucleotides line up with TRBD2. V shed 5 bases and J 10 bases; nucleotides not matched to a gene: 9. Per the germline V gene, CDR1 is DFQATT and CDR2 is SNEGSKA (reference sequence). CDR3 length: 14 residues. The CDR3 protein is CSAVSSGRAREQFF. CDR3 DNA: TGCAGTGCTGTGTCTAGCGGGAGGGCGCGAGAGCAGTTCTTC.

The J gene is TRBJ1-2, the V gene TRBV13; 8 nucleotides line up with TRBD1. In germline, CDR1 is PRHDT, CDR2 FYEKMQ (reference sequence). V lost 5 bases and J lost 3; bases outside the gene matches: 2. This CDR3 is built from 13 residues. CDR3 coding DNA: TGTGCCAGCAGCCAGACAGGGGACTATGGCTACACCTTC. Residues: CASSQTGDYGYTF.

This sequence joins TRBV4-1 and TRBJ2-7; 12 bases are a match to TRBD2. Germline assignment: CDR1 MGHRA and CDR2 YSYEKL. V dropped 0 bases and J dropped 8; count of bases not matched to a gene: 8. CDR3 length: 16 residues. This chain's CDR3 is CASSQDQGLAGTQQYF. As DNA, the CDR3 is TGCGCCAGCAGCCAAGATCAAGGACTAGCGGGAACTCAGCAGTACTTC.

This clonotype was counted a few times. This chain links TRBV5-6 with TRBJ1-2; 7 positions match TRBD1. Germline lookup yields CDR1 SGHDT and CDR2 YYEEEE. The CDR3 spans 15 residues. The V segment lost 1 base and the J segment 2 bases; nucleotides outside the gene matches: 5. CDR3 sequence (DNA): TGTGCCAGCAGCTTGTGGTACAGGGGAAACTATGGCTACACCTTC. Protein product: CASSLWYRGNYGYTF. The entire variable domain, with the rest obtained from reference TRBV5-6 and TRBJ1-2, is as follows: DAGVTQSPTHLIKTRGQQVTLRCSPKSGHDTVSWYQQALGQGPQFIFQYYEEEERQRGNFPDRFSGHQFPNYSSELNVNALLLGDSALYLCASSLWYRGNYGYTFGSGTRLTVV.